The present TCR beta chain was sequenced within a study of blood T cells in healthy people across ages. Remarks on this clonotype: A read error may be the cause here, since a much bigger clone is one base away.

The authors ran a second PCR of 7 to 11 cycles using a sample-barcoded 5' primer and a J-beta primer mix. MiXCR was run by TCRdb on the 5' RACE reads, yielding one entry per CDR3 protein. This table has around 850,000 distinct CDR3 sequences, around 36% appearing once. This CDR3 comprises 15 residues. The sequenced sample consisted of blood. The clonotype originates from a man younger than 35 in good health. This chain joins TRBV12-3 or TRBV12-4 and TRBJ2-1; no reliable D call. The CDR3 region has the DNA TGTGCCGGCAGTCCCGACGGACCCGGCGACAATGAGCAGTTCTTC. It codes for CAGSPDGPGDNEQFF.